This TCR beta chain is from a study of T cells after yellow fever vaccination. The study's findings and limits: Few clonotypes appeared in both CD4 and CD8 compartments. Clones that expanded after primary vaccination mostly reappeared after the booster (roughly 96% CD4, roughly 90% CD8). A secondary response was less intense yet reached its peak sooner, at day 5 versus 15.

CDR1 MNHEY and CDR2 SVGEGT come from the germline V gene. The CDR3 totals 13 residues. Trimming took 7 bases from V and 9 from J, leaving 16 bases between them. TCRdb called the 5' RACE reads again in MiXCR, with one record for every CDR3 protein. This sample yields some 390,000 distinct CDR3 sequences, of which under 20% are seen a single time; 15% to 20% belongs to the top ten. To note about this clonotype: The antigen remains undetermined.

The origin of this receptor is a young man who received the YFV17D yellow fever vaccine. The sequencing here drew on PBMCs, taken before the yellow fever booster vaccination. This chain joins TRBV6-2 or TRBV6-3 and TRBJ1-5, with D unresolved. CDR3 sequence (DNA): TGTGCCAGCACCGACCCCCCCCGGCGGCCCCAGCATTTT. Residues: CASTDPPRRPQHF.